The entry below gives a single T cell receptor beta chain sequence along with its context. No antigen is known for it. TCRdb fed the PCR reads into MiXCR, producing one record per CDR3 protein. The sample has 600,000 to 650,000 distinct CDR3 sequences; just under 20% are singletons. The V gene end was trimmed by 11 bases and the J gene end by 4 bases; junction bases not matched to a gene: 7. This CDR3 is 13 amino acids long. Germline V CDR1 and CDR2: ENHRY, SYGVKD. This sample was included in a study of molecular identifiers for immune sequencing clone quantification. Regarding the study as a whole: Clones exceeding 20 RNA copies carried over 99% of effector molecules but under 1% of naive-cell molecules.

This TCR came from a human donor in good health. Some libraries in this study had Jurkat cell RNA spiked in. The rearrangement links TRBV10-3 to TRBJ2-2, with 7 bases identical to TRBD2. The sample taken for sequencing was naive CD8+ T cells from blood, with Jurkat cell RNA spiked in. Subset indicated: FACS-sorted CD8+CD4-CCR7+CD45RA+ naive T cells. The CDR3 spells CAVQRDLTGELFF. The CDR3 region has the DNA TGTGCCGTTCAGCGGGACCTCACCGGGGAGCTGTTTTTT.